The sample holds a few counts of the clone carrying this TCR beta chain. Its antigen is currently unknown. The data are from a study of T cell responses to AZD1222 COVID-19 vaccine. Sequenced by immunoSEQ multiplex PCR; TCRdb stores in-frame clones only, minus some. The sample records 80,000 to 130,000 clones, 87% being singletons. Study observations and caveats: After two AZD1222 doses, spike-specific TCR breadth and depth rose versus day 0.

CDR3 length: 14 amino acids. The germline V gene has CDR1 MNHEY and CDR2 SVGAGI. Trimming cost V 8 bases and J 5 bases, with 16 bases left between them. This chain connects TRBV6-5 to TRBJ1-5; D not certain. The receptor was derived from an adult in good health. The material was peripheral blood, obtained on day 0 of AZD1222 vaccination. This chain's CDR3 is CASRMMYGDQPQHF. In DNA, the CDR3 is TGTGCCAGCCGAATGATGTACGGGGATCAGCCCCAGCATTTT.